Listed below are T cell receptor beta chains from one sample, sequenced in a study of blood T cell repertoires in COVID-19. Only in-frame clones appear in the TCRdb table, and some are missing; sequencing was by immunoSEQ multiplex PCR. The data hold about 97,000 clones, with about 85% observed a single time. Sample: peripheral blood. The receptors originated from a man in his forties or fifties with active COVID-19. CDR3s include the opening cysteine and the closing phenylalanine or tryptophan. The order of the fields is J gene, clone size, D gene, V gene, CDR3 DNA, CDR3 protein. A D gene is named only where the DNA matches it firmly. The size entry is marked missing in some rows and otherwise reads once, few, many or a size class.

J gene: TRBJ2-3
clone size: .
D gene: .
V gene: TRBV11-1
CDR3 DNA: TGTGCCAGCAGCCCGTCGAGGAGCCCGGAGGACGATACGCAGTATTTT
CDR3 protein: CASSPSRSPEDDTQYF

J gene: TRBJ1-5
clone size: .
D gene: .
V gene: TRBV5-8
CDR3 DNA: TGTGCCAGCAGCAGGAGGAGGTTGGGGTTAAGCAATCAGCCCCAGCATTTT
CDR3 protein: CASSRRRLGLSNQPQHF

J gene: TRBJ1-2
clone size: .
D gene: .
V gene: TRBV7-8
CDR3 DNA: TGTGCCAGCAGCCCAGACGGGTACTATGGCTACACCTTC
CDR3 protein: CASSPDGYYGYTF

J gene: TRBJ2-3
clone size: .
D gene: .
V gene: TRBV21-1
CDR3 DNA: TGTGCCAGCAGAGGGACTAGCGGGGGGCCAGATACGCAGTATTTT
CDR3 protein: CASRGTSGGPDTQYF

J gene: TRBJ1-6
clone size: .
D gene: .
V gene: TRBV6-5
CDR3 DNA: TGTGCCAGCTTCGCCCAGGGAGGTTCACCCCTCCACTTT
CDR3 protein: CASFAQGGSPLHF

J gene: TRBJ2-7
clone size: .
D gene: TRBD1
V gene: TRBV4-2
CDR3 DNA: TGTGCCAGCAGCCTTTTTGGGGACAGAATTAACTACGAGCAGTACTTC
CDR3 protein: CASSLFGDRINYEQYF

J gene: TRBJ1-4
clone size: .
D gene: .
V gene: TRBV25-1
CDR3 DNA: TGTGCCAGCAGTGCACAGGTAAATAGTGAAAAACTGTTTTTT
CDR3 protein: CASSAQVNSEKLFF

J gene: TRBJ1-2
clone size: .
D gene: .
V gene: TRBV21-1
CDR3 DNA: TGTGCCAGCAGCTCAACAGGGACAGACCCTAACTATGGCTACACCTTC
CDR3 protein: CASSSTGTDPNYGYTF

J gene: TRBJ2-3
clone size: few
D gene: TRBD2
V gene: TRBV30
CDR3 DNA: TGTGCCTGGACCTCCCGGACGTGGGGGGGGAGGGGTACGCAGTATTTT
CDR3 protein: CAWTSRTWGGRGTQYF

J gene: TRBJ2-5
clone size: once
D gene: .
V gene: TRBV1
CDR3 DNA: TGCACCAGCAGCCAAGAGAAGTGGCGGCAAGAGACCCAGTACTTC
CDR3 protein: CTSSQEKWRQETQYF

J gene: TRBJ2-3
clone size: .
D gene: .
V gene: TRBV6-5
CDR3 DNA: TGTGCCAGCAAGCGGAGCGGTAGCACAGATACGCAGTATTTT
CDR3 protein: CASKRSGSTDTQYF

J gene: TRBJ1-4
clone size: .
D gene: TRBD1
V gene: TRBV25-1
CDR3 DNA: TGTGCCAGCAGTGGTTCCGGGACAGGGGTTGAAAAACTGTTTTTT
CDR3 protein: CASSGSGTGVEKLFF

J gene: TRBJ2-2
clone size: .
D gene: .
V gene: TRBV5-1
CDR3 DNA: TGCGCCAGCAGCTCCGGCACCGGGGAGCTGTTTTTT
CDR3 protein: CASSSGTGELFF

J gene: TRBJ1-6
clone size: .
D gene: .
V gene: TRBV30
CDR3 DNA: TGTGCCTGGAGTCTTGGGCGGGCTGATTCACCCCTCCACTTT
CDR3 protein: CAWSLGRADSPLHF

J gene: TRBJ2-3
clone size: few
D gene: TRBD2
V gene: TRBV10-1
CDR3 DNA: TGCGCCAGCATTCCCTTTTGTCTAGCGGACCTCACAGATACGCAGTATTTT
CDR3 protein: CASIPFCLADLTDTQYF

J gene: TRBJ1-5
clone size: .
D gene: TRBD1
V gene: TRBV5-8
CDR3 DNA: TGTGCCAGCAGCTTCCGACAGGGATGGACCAACCAGCCCCAGCATTTT
CDR3 protein: CASSFRQGWTNQPQHF

J gene: TRBJ2-1
clone size: .
D gene: TRBD1
V gene: TRBV12-3/TRBV12-4
CDR3 DNA: TGTGCCAGCACCAAGGGGGCACAGCAGTTCTTC
CDR3 protein: CASTKGAQQFF

J gene: TRBJ2-1
clone size: .
D gene: TRBD1
V gene: TRBV19
CDR3 DNA: TGTGCCAGTAGGAAGGGACAGAACTACAATGAGCAGTTCTTC
CDR3 protein: CASRKGQNYNEQFF

J gene: TRBJ1-1
clone size: .
D gene: .
V gene: TRBV10-3
CDR3 DNA: TGTGCCACCGTTACTCGGGGGAACACTGAAGCTTTCTTT
CDR3 protein: CATVTRGNTEAFF

J gene: TRBJ2-1
clone size: .
D gene: .
V gene: TRBV9
CDR3 DNA: TGTGCCAGCAGCGTAGAACTCCTTTCCTACAATGAGCAGTTCTTC
CDR3 protein: CASSVELLSYNEQFF

J gene: TRBJ1-3
clone size: .
D gene: .
V gene: TRBV11-2
CDR3 DNA: TGTGCCAGCAGCTCCCGAACCAGGGTTGGAAACACCATATATTTT
CDR3 protein: CASSSRTRVGNTIYF

J gene: TRBJ1-5
clone size: .
D gene: TRBD1
V gene: TRBV3-1/TRBV3-2
CDR3 DNA: TGTGCCAGCAGCCAGAGTGGACAGGCGAGAAGCAATCAGCCCCAGCATTTT
CDR3 protein: CASSQSGQARSNQPQHF

J gene: TRBJ1-2
clone size: .
D gene: .
V gene: TRBV6-1
CDR3 DNA: TGTGCCAGCAGTGAAGCCCCCGGTTCGGGCTATGGCTACACCTTC
CDR3 protein: CASSEAPGSGYGYTF

J gene: TRBJ1-2
clone size: .
D gene: .
V gene: TRBV6-2/TRBV6-3
CDR3 DNA: TGTGCCAGCAGTAAAGCGGGGTTCAACTATGGCTACACCTTC
CDR3 protein: CASSKAGFNYGYTF

J gene: TRBJ2-2
clone size: few
D gene: .
V gene: TRBV7-3
CDR3 DNA: TGTGCCAGCAGCCGGAGTCCCTACACCGGGGAGCTGTTTTTT
CDR3 protein: CASSRSPYTGELFF

J gene: TRBJ1-5
clone size: .
D gene: TRBD1
V gene: TRBV9
CDR3 DNA: TGTGCCAGCAGCGTAGGGGACAGGGGAGATCAGCCCCAGCATTTT
CDR3 protein: CASSVGDRGDQPQHF

J gene: TRBJ1-1
clone size: .
D gene: .
V gene: TRBV10-3
CDR3 DNA: TGTGCCATCAGTGTCGGTAACCCGAGCCGCCTCCTGAACACTGAAGCTTTCTTT
CDR3 protein: CAISVGNPSRLLNTEAFF

J gene: TRBJ1-4
clone size: once
D gene: TRBD1
V gene: TRBV6-2/TRBV6-3
CDR3 DNA: TGTGCCAGCAGTTACGGCAGGACAGGGACTGAAAAACTGTTTTTT
CDR3 protein: CASSYGRTGTEKLFF

J gene: TRBJ1-5
clone size: .
D gene: TRBD1
V gene: TRBV6-6
CDR3 DNA: TGTGCCAGCAGCCCCGACAGGGGGCCCCAGCCCCAGCATTTT
CDR3 protein: CASSPDRGPQPQHF

J gene: TRBJ1-3
clone size: .
D gene: .
V gene: TRBV5-1
CDR3 DNA: TGCGCCAGCAGCCCTCGAGGCGGGGTGTCGGTTGGAAACACCATATATTTT
CDR3 protein: CASSPRGGVSVGNTIYF

J gene: TRBJ2-7
clone size: .
D gene: .
V gene: TRBV6-1
CDR3 DNA: TGTGCCAGCAGTGAATATGTTTCCCCCTCCTACGAGCAGTACTTC
CDR3 protein: CASSEYVSPSYEQYF

J gene: TRBJ2-3
clone size: .
D gene: .
V gene: TRBV18
CDR3 DNA: TGTGCCAGCTCACCTTTGGCCCTGAGCGCGGGGAGCACAGATACGCAGTATTTT
CDR3 protein: CASSPLALSAGSTDTQYF

J gene: TRBJ2-4
clone size: .
D gene: .
V gene: TRBV7-2
CDR3 DNA: TGTGCCAGCAGCTCCCTCGGGGTTAAGGGCCAGTACTTC
CDR3 protein: CASSSLGVKGQYF

J gene: TRBJ2-1
clone size: .
D gene: TRBD2
V gene: TRBV15
CDR3 DNA: TGTGCCACCAGCAGGGAACTAGCGGGGGGGGTAAATGAGCAGTTCTTC
CDR3 protein: CATSRELAGGVNEQFF

J gene: TRBJ1-4
clone size: .
D gene: .
V gene: TRBV25-1
CDR3 DNA: TGTGCCAGCTCCAGACTCCGTAATGAAAAACTGTTTTTT
CDR3 protein: CASSRLRNEKLFF

J gene: TRBJ2-7
clone size: .
D gene: TRBD1
V gene: TRBV4-1
CDR3 DNA: TGCGCCAGCAGCCAGTTTTTCCTCGGACAGGGGGCGAACGAGCAGTACTTC
CDR3 protein: CASSQFFLGQGANEQYF

J gene: TRBJ1-2
clone size: .
D gene: .
V gene: TRBV12-3/TRBV12-4
CDR3 DNA: TGTGCCAGCAGCCGGTTGGGGGGTGGCTACACCTTC
CDR3 protein: CASSRLGGGYTF

J gene: TRBJ1-5
clone size: .
D gene: .
V gene: TRBV6-5
CDR3 DNA: TGTGCCACCCGGCGGACAGATAGCAATCAGCCCCAGCATTTT
CDR3 protein: CATRRTDSNQPQHF

J gene: TRBJ2-6
clone size: .
D gene: TRBD1
V gene: TRBV5-1
CDR3 DNA: TGCGCCAGCAGGACAGGGGGCGCGGGGGCCAACGTCCTGACTTTC
CDR3 protein: CASRTGGAGANVLTF

J gene: TRBJ1-6
clone size: once
D gene: TRBD1
V gene: TRBV6-5
CDR3 DNA: TGTGCCAGCAAGGGACAGAAAAATTCACCCCTCCACTTT
CDR3 protein: CASKGQKNSPLHF

J gene: TRBJ2-7
clone size: .
D gene: TRBD1
V gene: TRBV11-2
CDR3 DNA: TGTGCCAGCAGCTTTGGCAGGGGGCAGTTCGGCGAGCAGTACTTC
CDR3 protein: CASSFGRGQFGEQYF

J gene: TRBJ1-1
clone size: .
D gene: .
V gene: TRBV19
CDR3 DNA: TGTGCCAGTAGTACCAGGGTACGAGGTGAAGCTTTCTTT
CDR3 protein: CASSTRVRGEAFF

J gene: TRBJ2-1
clone size: .
D gene: TRBD2
V gene: TRBV27
CDR3 DNA: TGTGCCAGCAGGCCCCGGGGGGGATTGAGTGAGCAGTTCTTC
CDR3 protein: CASRPRGGLSEQFF

J gene: TRBJ2-7
clone size: .
D gene: .
V gene: TRBV11-3
CDR3 DNA: TGTGCCAGCAGCTTTTCAGGATACGAGCAGTACTTC
CDR3 protein: CASSFSGYEQYF

J gene: TRBJ1-4
clone size: .
D gene: .
V gene: TRBV19
CDR3 DNA: TGTGCCAGTAGACCACTGACCCGAGGAAGTGAAAAACTGTTTTTT
CDR3 protein: CASRPLTRGSEKLFF

J gene: TRBJ2-5
clone size: .
D gene: TRBD2
V gene: TRBV3-1/TRBV3-2
CDR3 DNA: TGTGCCAGCAGCCAAGGCCTTCAGCGGGGGGCCCTAGAGACCCAGTACTTC
CDR3 protein: CASSQGLQRGALETQYF

J gene: TRBJ2-7
clone size: .
D gene: .
V gene: TRBV12-3/TRBV12-4
CDR3 DNA: TGTGCCAGCAGTTTGGGGCAGGCTAACGAGCAGTACTTC
CDR3 protein: CASSLGQANEQYF

J gene: TRBJ1-6
clone size: .
D gene: TRBD1
V gene: TRBV6-5
CDR3 DNA: TGTGCCAGCCGCGCGTGGGACAGGGAATATTCACCCCTCCACTTT
CDR3 protein: CASRAWDREYSPLHF

J gene: TRBJ1-2
clone size: .
D gene: .
V gene: TRBV4-3
CDR3 DNA: TGCGCCAGCAGCCAAGATTACGGACAGCTCTATGGCTACACCTTC
CDR3 protein: CASSQDYGQLYGYTF

J gene: TRBJ1-1
clone size: .
D gene: .
V gene: TRBV12-3/TRBV12-4
CDR3 DNA: TGTGCCAGCAGCGCCGATTGGGGGGCTGAAGCTTTCTTT
CDR3 protein: CASSADWGAEAFF

J gene: TRBJ1-5
clone size: .
D gene: TRBD1
V gene: TRBV30
CDR3 DNA: TGTGCCTGGAGTGTGGGACAGGCCCTCAATCAGCCCCAGCATTTT
CDR3 protein: CAWSVGQALNQPQHF

J gene: TRBJ2-1
clone size: .
D gene: TRBD2
V gene: TRBV9
CDR3 DNA: TGTGCCAGCAGCGTTAGCGGGGGGGATCCCTACAATGAGCAGTTCTTC
CDR3 protein: CASSVSGGDPYNEQFF